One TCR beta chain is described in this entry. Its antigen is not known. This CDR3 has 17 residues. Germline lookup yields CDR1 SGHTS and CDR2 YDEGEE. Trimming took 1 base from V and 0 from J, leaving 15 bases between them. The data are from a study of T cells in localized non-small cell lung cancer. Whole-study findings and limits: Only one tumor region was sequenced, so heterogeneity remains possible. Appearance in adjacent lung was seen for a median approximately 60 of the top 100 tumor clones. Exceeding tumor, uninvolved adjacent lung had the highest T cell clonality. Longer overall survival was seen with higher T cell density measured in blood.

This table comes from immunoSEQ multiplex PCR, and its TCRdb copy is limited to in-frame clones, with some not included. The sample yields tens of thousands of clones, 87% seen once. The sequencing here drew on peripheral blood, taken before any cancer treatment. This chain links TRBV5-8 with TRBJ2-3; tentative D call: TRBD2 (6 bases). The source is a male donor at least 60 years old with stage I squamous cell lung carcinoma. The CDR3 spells CASSLYRGRESTDTQYF. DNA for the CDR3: TGTGCCAGCAGCTTGTATAGAGGTCGGGAGAGCACAGATACGCAGTATTTT. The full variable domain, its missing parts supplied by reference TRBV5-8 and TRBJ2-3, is EAGVTQSPTHLIKTRGQQATLRCSPISGHTSVYWYQQALGLGLQFLLWYDEGEERNRGNFPPRFSGRQFPNYSSELNVNALELEDSALYLCASSLYRGRESTDTQYFGPGTRLTVL.